By share of the sample, the clone carrying this TCR beta chain is medium-sized. The record originates from a study of Graves' ophthalmopathy and Graves' hyperthyroidism. The junction had 2 bases not matched to a gene; V was cut back by 6 bases and J by 6 bases. CDR3 length: 13 amino acids. Germline V CDR1 and CDR2: DFQATT, SNEGSKA (reference sequence). Amplification of TCR beta CDR3 regions used RNA transcripts. RT-PCR was first run with HTBI primers, then multiplex PCR in a second round. Each CDR3 protein gets one entry after TCRdb re-called the multiplex PCR reads with MiXCR. Of tens of thousands of distinct CDR3 sequences in the sample, approximately 52% were seen once.

This clonotype was sampled from an adult woman with Graves' ophthalmopathy. The chain links TRBV20-1 to TRBJ2-1, with TRBD2 identical over 13 bases. The sample comprised peripheral blood. The CDR3 DNA follows: TGCAGTGCGCGGACTAGCGGGAGCAATGAGCAGTTCTTC. Its translation is CSARTSGSNEQFF.